This T cell receptor (beta chain) was identified in a study of blood T cell repertoires in COVID-19. Repertoires were generated with immunoSEQ multiplex PCR, while TCRdb's copy carries only in-frame clones and drops some. The table includes 70,000 to 100,000 clones, 72% detected once. This CDR3 spans 14 amino acids. V trimming: 10 bases; J trimming: 6 bases; junction bases outside the gene matches: 7. CDR1 and CDR2 (germline): MDHEN, SYDVKM. The sequenced material came from peripheral blood. The chain carries TRBV28 and TRBJ2-1, with TRBD2 matching over 12 bases. This clonotype originated in a woman aged 55-70 years in a cohort sampled during active or convalescent COVID-19. The CDR3 loop is CATATSGSSNEQFF. CDR3 DNA: TGTGCCACCGCGACTAGCGGGAGCAGCAATGAGCAGTTCTTC.